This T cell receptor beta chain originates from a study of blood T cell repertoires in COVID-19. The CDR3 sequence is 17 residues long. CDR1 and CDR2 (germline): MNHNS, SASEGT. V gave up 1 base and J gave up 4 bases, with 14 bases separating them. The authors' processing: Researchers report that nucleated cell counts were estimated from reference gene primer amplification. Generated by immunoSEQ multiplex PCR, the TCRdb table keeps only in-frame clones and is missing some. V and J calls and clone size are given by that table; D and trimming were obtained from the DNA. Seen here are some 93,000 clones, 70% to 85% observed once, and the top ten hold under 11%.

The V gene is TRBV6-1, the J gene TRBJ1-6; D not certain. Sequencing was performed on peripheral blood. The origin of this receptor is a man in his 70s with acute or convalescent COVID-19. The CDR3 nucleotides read TGTGCCAGCAGTGAAGTCCCCGAGGCACTTTATAATTCACCCCTCCACTTT. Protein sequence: CASSEVPEALYNSPLHF.